This T cell receptor beta chain is drawn from a study of regulatory T cells in long-lasting Graves disease. This clonotype occurred a few times. The germline V gene encodes CDR1 SGHNT and CDR2 YYREEE (reference sequence). The CDR3 runs to 15 residues. The germline V and J ends were trimmed by 0 bases and 10 bases, with 19 bases remaining between them. Arm-PCR of CDR3 regions with iRepertoire HTBI primers generated TCR beta libraries. How the authors handled the data: The identification of approximately 62 TRBV and over eleven TRBJ segments was made across samples. In TCRdb, the multiplex PCR reads were re-called with MiXCR into one record per CDR3 protein. The authors' filters were not applied to this entry. This sample yields 560,000 or so distinct CDR3 sequences, of which 15% to 20% are seen a single time; around 12% belongs to the top ten. The sample's time point: newly diagnosed GD, antithyroid drugs for less than 3 months. The TCR library used RNA extracted from PBMCs. Criteria from the American Thyroid Association guidelines were applied to diagnose Graves' disease.

This same sample was also taken into another study, of T cells in Graves' hyperthyroidism and ophthalmopathy. In that study: The definition of stable Graves' hyperthyroidism was no ophthalmopathy progression within 18 months. The TCR CDR3 first-round RT-PCR relied on the HTBI primer set.

The source was peripheral blood mononuclear cells (PBMCs), collected at new diagnosis, from a patient treated with antithyroid drugs. The chain carries TRBV5-4 and TRBJ1-2; D gene unclear. The source of this sequence is a man younger than 30 with Graves disease. The DNA of the CDR3 is TGTGCCAGCAGCTTGGGGTATGGCAGGCCGGCGGACTACACCTTC. Protein sequence: CASSLGYGRPADYTF. Full variable domain (remainder filled in from reference TRBV5-4 and TRBJ1-2): ETGVTQSPTHLIKTRGQQVTLRCSSQSGHNTVSWYQQALGQGPQFIFQYYREEENGRGNFPPRFSGLQFPNYSSELNVNALELDDSALYLCASSLGYGRPADYTFGSGTRLTVV.